The 9 T cell receptor beta chains presented below share a single source sample, sequenced in a study of CD8+ T cells in alopecia areata (dated by TCRdb to the late 2010s). Explained via the paper, the time point label denotes: 24 weeks on oral tofacitinib. Per the publication, the treatment or condition label means: oral pan-JAK inhibitor, 5-10 mg twice daily. Library preparation employed the immunoSEQ multiplex PCR assay. RNA was extracted from all samples and reverse transcribed into cDNA, which served as template for TCR sequencing. TCRdb mirrors the immuneACCESS table, restricted to in-frame sequences. Some clones are absent from its copies; in checked studies, under half trace to an unresolved V gene, and the reason for the others is unknown. The sample has hundreds of thousands of clones on record, roughly 64% of them singletons. The ten top clones hold around 1.7% of the sample. The sequences come from CD4+ T cells sorted from blood, collected at week 24, from a patient treated with tofacitinib. All receptors derive from a human donor with alopecia areata.

This chain connects TRBV30 to TRBJ1-1; D is uncertain. Trimming stripped 5 bases from V and 0 bases from J, with 10 bases between. Germline-derived CDR1 and CDR2 are GTSNPN and SVGIG (reference sequence). The CDR3 totals 13 residues. The CDR3 loop is CAWGRPMNTEAFF. The CDR3 bases are TGTGCCTGGGGACGGCCCATGAACACTGAAGCTTTCTTT.

This chain uses TRBV4-1 with TRBJ1-6; D is unresolved. V lost 4 bases and J lost 10, with 20 bases in between. Germline V gives CDR1 MGHRA, CDR2 YSYEKL. The CDR3 is 16 residues long. Here the CDR3 reads CASSPETPGPDSPLHF. DNA of the CDR3: TGCGCCAGCAGCCCCGAAACCCCGGGTCCGGACTCACCCCTCCACTTT.

This clone came up once. The V call is TRBV5-1, the J call TRBJ2-7; D not resolved. CDR3 length: 14 residues. Germline V gene sequence: CDR1 SGHRS, CDR2 YFSETQ. Trimming removed 0 bases at V and 2 bases at J, with 9 bases between. CDR3: CASSLAADTYEQYF. The CDR3 nucleotides are TGCGCCAGCAGCTTGGCCGCAGATACCTACGAGCAGTACTTC.

This clone was recorded a few times. This rearrangement joins TRBV5-1 to TRBJ2-7, with D possibly matching TRBD2 (5 bases). The CDR3 is 15 residues long. Trimming removed 4 bases at V and 9 bases at J, with 23 bases between. The V gene's germline CDR1 is SGHRS and CDR2 YFSETQ. The CDR3 protein is CASSVSRDLGRGQYF. CDR3 in DNA: TGCGCCAGCAGCGTATCCCGGGATCTAGGACGAGGGCAGTACTTC.

The chain has TRBV6-1 and TRBJ1-5; TRBD1 aligns across 7 bases. Germline V gene sequence: CDR1 MNHNS, CDR2 SASEGT. The V gene end was trimmed by 1 base and the J gene end by 10 bases; junction bases not matched to a gene: 1. The CDR3 is 12 amino acids. Here the CDR3 reads CASSEGDRPQHF. CDR3 bases: TGTGCCAGCAGTGAAGGGGACAGACCCCAGCATTTT.

The chain employs TRBV14 and TRBJ1-2; weak D call: TRBD1 (6 bases). With 4 bases removed from V and 6 bases from J, the gap between germline ends came to 12 bases. The CDR3 runs 13 residues. Per germline, CDR1 SGHDN and CDR2 FVKESK. The CDR3 spells CASSLADSHGYTF. DNA for the CDR3: TGTGCCAGCAGCCTCGCGGACAGCCATGGCTACACCTTC.

V gene TRBV23-1 combines with J gene TRBJ1-5, with D maybe TRBD1 (5 bases). TRBV23-1 is flagged as an ORF with uncertain function. V lost 5 bases and J 4 bases, leaving 24 bases between the germline ends. CDR3 size: 18 residues. DNA for the CDR3: TGCGCCAGCAGTTCAATATCACAGGCCCCGATTAGGAATCAGCCCCAGCATTTT. Translating gives CASSSISQAPIRNQPQHF.

Worth noting for this clone: Other DNA sequences in the sample encode the same CDR3. This chain uses TRBV5-1 with TRBJ2-7; D gene unclear. The V gene lost 2 bases and the J gene lost 6 bases, with 9 bases spanning the gap. Germline assignment: CDR1 SGHRS and CDR2 YFSETQ. This CDR3 is 12 amino acids long. Here the CDR3 reads CASSFRGVEQYF. The CDR3 DNA reads as TGCGCCAGCAGCTTTAGAGGAGTCGAGCAGTACTTC.

The rearrangement uses TRBV15 and TRBJ1-5; weak D call: TRBD1 (5 bases). Germline values: CDR1 LNHNV, CDR2 YYDKDF (reference sequence). Trimming pared 3 bases from V and 5 bases from J, leaving 20 bases between. The CDR3 runs to 17 residues. CDR3 in DNA: TGTGCCACCAGCAGTTTTCGATGGGCAGGGATGGATCAGCCCCAGCATTTT. Encoded protein: CATSSFRWAGMDQPQHF.